A single sample gave rise to the 21 T cell receptor beta chains below, sequenced in a study of cytomegalovirus exposure and HLA in healthy donors. The PCR ran on 60 Vbeta and 13 Jbeta primers. Only in-frame clones appear in the TCRdb table, and some are missing; sequencing was by immunoSEQ multiplex PCR. The sample yields about 140,000 clones, around 80% seen once. Material: PBMCs. These receptors came from a man younger than 30 in good health and CMV-seropositive.

The J gene is TRBJ2-7, the V gene TRBV4-1; the D gene is possibly TRBD1 (7 bases). Germline-derived CDR1 and CDR2 are MGHRA and YSYEKL. V was pared by 2 bases and J by 7 bases, with 15 bases between. The CDR3 is 14 amino acids. The CDR3 DNA sequence: TGCGCCAGCAGCCAATTTGACAGGGCGGGGGAGCAGTACTTC. Its translation: CASSQFDRAGEQYF.

Written as DNA, the CDR3 is TGCGCCAGCAGCCAGGGGGACAGGGGGTTTGCTAGGGAAAAACTGTTTTTT. It yields the protein CASSQGDRGFAREKLFF. V and J are TRBV4-1 and TRBJ1-4; 11 bases are a match to TRBD1. This CDR3 has 17 residues. V lost 3 bases, J lost 8 bases, and 11 bases stayed unmatched. CDR1 and CDR2 from the germline V gene are MGHRA and YSYEKL.

The V and J genes are TRBV9 and TRBJ2-2; D perhaps matches TRBD1 (5 bases). Germline CDR1 and CDR2: SGDLS and YYNGEE. Trimming stripped 4 bases from V and 6 bases from J, with 10 bases between. The CDR3 spans 13 residues. The CDR3 nucleotides are TGTGCCAGCAGCACTCAGGGTTCCGGGGAGCTGTTTTTT. Protein sequence: CASSTQGSGELFF.

The sample holds one count of this clone. CDR3 amino acids: CASSGTGGGNTIYF. In DNA form, the CDR3 reads TGTGCCAGCAGTGGGACAGGGGGAGGAAACACCATATATTTT. This chain links TRBV28 with TRBJ1-3, with 11 bases fitting TRBD1. The V gene's germline CDR1 is MDHEN and CDR2 SYDVKM. The CDR3 covers 14 residues. After removal of 5 bases from V and 4 bases from J, the junction contained 1 base not matched to a gene.

This sequence joins TRBV28 and TRBJ1-1; D might be TRBD1 (6 bases). The CDR3 sequence is 11 residues long. Trimming stripped 4 bases from V and 8 bases from J, with 8 bases between. Germline values: CDR1 MDHEN, CDR2 SYDVKM. The CDR3 DNA follows: TGTGCCAGCAGTTGGGGGCGAGAAGCTTTCTTT. Translation: CASSWGREAFF.

The gene calls are TRBV5-1 and TRBJ2-2, with 8 positions matching TRBD2. The V segment lost 3 bases and the J segment 6 bases; nucleotides outside the gene matches: 22. Germline V gene sequence: CDR1 SGHRS, CDR2 YFSETQ. The CDR3 consists of 20 residues. The CDR3 DNA follows: TGCGCCAGCAGCTCCAAACGGGGGGGAGGGCCCTATCGTGAGGCCGGGGAGCTGTTTTTT. Protein sequence: CASSSKRGGGPYREAGELFF.

The V and J genes are TRBV6-5 and TRBJ2-3; 7 bases match TRBD1. Per germline, CDR1 MNHEY and CDR2 SVGAGI. The CDR3 consists of 14 residues. The ends lost 6 bases at V and 4 bases at J; junction bases unmatched: 7. The CDR3 loop is CASSTGASSDTQYF. The CDR3 DNA reads as TGTGCCAGCAGCACAGGGGCTAGTTCAGATACGCAGTATTTT.

This sequence joins TRBV28 and TRBJ1-3; the D gene is possibly TRBD1 (6 bases). Trimming removed 7 bases from V and 0 bases from J, with 13 bases in between. This CDR3 has 15 amino acids. Germline CDR1 MDHEN, CDR2 SYDVKM. For the CDR3, the DNA is TGTGCCAGCATCAGGGGCCCGCTCTCTGGAAACACCATATATTTT. Translated: CASIRGPLSGNTIYF.

The J gene is TRBJ2-7, the V gene TRBV7-7; TRBD1 agrees at 10 bases. The CDR3 runs 17 residues. Germline CDR1 is SSHAT and CDR2 is FNYEAQ (reference sequence). CDR3 coding DNA: TGTGCTAGCGGTCCCCACACGGAGGGACAGGGGACTGGCGAGCAGTACTTC. This sequence encodes CASGPHTEGQGTGEQYF. The complete variable domain, with remaining parts taken from reference TRBV7-7 and TRBJ2-7, reads GAGVSQSPRYKVTKRGQDVTLRCDPISSHATLYWYQQALGQGPEFLTYFNYEAQPDKSGLPSDRFSAERPEGSISTLTIQRTEQRDSAMYRCASGPHTEGQGTGEQYFGPGTRLTVT.

V and J are TRBV18 and TRBJ2-1; 9 bases map to TRBD1. The V segment lost 0 bases and the J segment 4 bases; nucleotides outside the gene matches: 1. Germline V lookup: CDR1 KGHSH, CDR2 LQKENI. The CDR3 runs to 15 residues. The CDR3 nucleotides read TGTGCCAGCTCACCACCTGGGACAGGGTACAATGAGCAGTTCTTC. It translates to CASSPPGTGYNEQFF.

The rearrangement links TRBV5-1 to TRBJ2-1, with TRBD2 identical over 8 bases. The V gene's germline CDR1 is SGHRS and CDR2 YFSETQ. This CDR3 contains 14 residues. The V and J ends lost 9 bases and 3 bases, in that order; junction bases with no gene match: 8. The CDR3 DNA reads as TGCGCCACCTACCCCGGGACTAGCTACAATGAGCAGTTCTTC. Protein sequence: CATYPGTSYNEQFF.

The chain combines TRBV19 with TRBJ2-6; perhaps TRBD2 as D (6 bases). Germline V gene lookup returns CDR1 LNHDA and CDR2 SQIVND (reference sequence). V gave up 4 bases and J gave up 0 bases, with 13 bases separating them. This CDR3 region has 17 residues. The CDR3 region has the DNA TGTGCCAGTAGTAGGGGGACTGACCTCTCTGGGGCCAACGTCCTGACTTTC. This encodes CASSRGTDLSGANVLTF.

The chain joins TRBV27 to TRBJ1-6; 9 bases are shared with TRBD1. Losses at the gene ends were 1 base for V and 8 bases for J; bases not matched to a gene: 3. The CDR3 sequence is 15 residues long. Per germline, CDR1 MNHEY and CDR2 SMNVEV (reference sequence). Here the CDR3 reads CASSLYRGRDSPLHF. CDR3 in DNA: TGTGCCAGCAGTTTATACAGGGGGCGGGATTCACCCCTCCACTTT.

J is TRBJ1-1 and V is TRBV19; D is undetermined. The CDR3 is made up of 13 amino acids. V lost 4 bases and J lost 1, with 7 bases in between. Germline V CDR1 and CDR2: LNHDA, SQIVND (reference sequence). The CDR3 reads CASSSTRNTEAFF. The CDR3 DNA reads as TGTGCCAGTAGTAGTACACGGAACACTGAAGCTTTCTTT. Filled out from reference TRBV19 and TRBJ1-1, the complete variable domain reads DGGITQSPKYLFRKEGQNVTLSCEQNLNHDAMYWYRQDPGQGLRLIYYSQIVNDFQKGDIAEGYSVSREKKESFPLTVTSAQKNPTAFYLCASSSTRNTEAFFGQGTRLTVV.

The J gene is TRBJ1-1, the V gene TRBV7-8, with 10 positions matching TRBD1. J gave up 2 bases and V 5 bases, and 8 bases lay outside the gene matches. The CDR3 consists of 16 residues. CDR1 and CDR2 from the germline V gene are SGHVS and FQNEAQ. The CDR3 sequence is CASSMGQGITNTEAFF. The CDR3 DNA sequence: TGTGCCAGCAGCATGGGACAGGGGATAACTAACACTGAAGCTTTCTTT.

This chain joins TRBV6-5 and TRBJ2-3, with TRBD2 matching 10 bases. Per germline, CDR1 MNHEY and CDR2 SVGAGI. The CDR3 sequence is 16 residues long. With 0 bases clipped from V and 4 bases from J, the junction kept 4 bases outside the gene matches. CDR3 region: CASSYSASGSPDTQYF. The CDR3 region has the DNA TGTGCCAGCAGTTACTCGGCTAGCGGGAGTCCAGATACGCAGTATTTT.

The rearrangement joins TRBV10-3 to TRBJ1-1, with D possibly being TRBD1 (5 bases). V was pared by 6 bases and J by 0 bases, with 8 bases between. The germline V gene encodes CDR1 ENHRY and CDR2 SYGVKD. This CDR3 is 13 amino acids long. CDR3: CAIRTEMNTEAFF. CDR3 coding DNA: TGTGCCATCAGGACAGAGATGAACACTGAAGCTTTCTTT.

V gene TRBV11-3 combines with J gene TRBJ2-3, with a weak D call TRBD2 (5 bases). Germline V gene sequence: CDR1 SGHNT, CDR2 YENEEA. The CDR3 totals 13 residues. Between the trimmed V and J ends, which lost 4 bases and 8 bases, there was a span of 13 bases. The DNA of the CDR3 is TGTGCCAGCAGCTCCGGGGTGATAAGTACGCAGTATTTT. It yields the protein CASSSGVISTQYF.

This clone was seen a few times. The CDR3 nucleotides are TGTGCCAGCAGCTTGTCCGGAAACATTCAGTACTTC. Residues: CASSLSGNIQYF. V usage is TRBV5-6 and J usage is TRBJ2-4, with D unclear. The germline V gene encodes CDR1 SGHDT and CDR2 YYEEEE. V shed 1 base and J shed 6 bases, with 5 bases lying between them. The CDR3 totals 12 residues.

The genes are TRBV5-1 and TRBJ2-5; 11 bases agree with TRBD2. The tail of the sequence fits TRBJ2-7 better, so the J call may be wrong. The CDR3 sequence is 15 residues long. Germline lookup yields CDR1 SGHRS and CDR2 YFSETQ. CDR3 region: CASSWGTSGGYEQYF. The CDR3 DNA is TGCGCCAGCAGCTGGGGGACTAGCGGAGGCTACGAGCAGTACTTC.

The count of this clone is one. CDR3 protein: CASSQSLPLGYEQYF. CDR3 sequence (DNA): TGTGCCAGCAGCCAATCTCTCCCCCTCGGCTACGAGCAGTACTTC. The gene calls are TRBV4-2 and TRBJ2-7; D not resolved. Trimming removed 2 bases from V and 3 bases from J, with 14 bases in between. CDR1 and CDR2 (germline): LGHNA, YNFKEQ. The CDR3 covers 15 residues.